The entry below describes one T cell receptor (beta chain). It has no known antigen specificity. Base qualities are not recorded, but no much larger clone differs from it by a single base. This entry belongs to a study of T-cell memory formation after mild COVID-19 (dated by TCRdb to the early 2020s). Regarding the research as a whole: TCR sequence clusters from the two donors were largely donor specific. In a couple of donors, T-cell clones that expanded and contracted after mild COVID-19 were followed by sequencing TCRalpha and TCRbeta repertoires longitudinally. Two young, previously healthy adult volunteers made up the cohort, one male and one female. Here is what the overall study found, with its caveats: Balanced CD4/CD8 phenotypes were observed for clones contracting from day 15 to 85, whereas a bias towards CD4+ was observed for a second wave of clones expanding from day 15 to 37. The study covered only a couple of mild cases, and larger cohorts including severe cases with pre-infection samples were considered necessary. Some responding clones were found in pre-infection memory, which suggests that pre-existing cross-reactive memory T cells took part in the SARS-CoV-2 response. SARS-CoV-2 specificity of the second-wave clones peaking on day 37 was not confirmed. Contracting CD4+ clones were found mainly in CM and EM memory subsets, while CD8+ clones were enriched in EMRA.

V is cut by 5 bases and J by 2 bases, and the space between the germline ends is 6 bases. CDR1 and CDR2 (SGHVS, FQNEAQ) derive from the germline V gene. The CDR3 goes from the cysteine to the phenylalanine over 13 residues. CDR3 DNA only is kept here, 39 bases in frame from base 1. The reads were generated on an Illumina NovaSeq 6000. TCRalpha and TCRbeta cDNA libraries were constructed by 5'RACE with constant-segment primers, with sample barcodes and unique molecular identifiers being introduced. Trizol reagent was used to extract RNA from every sample. Libraries were amplified in two PCR steps, with a second sample barcode and Illumina TruSeq adapters added in the second step. Sequencing of the libraries was done on an Illumina NovaSeq, producing 2 x 150 bp paired-end reads. Concerning the study's data processing: Reads were demultiplexed and collapsed into UMI-guided consensus sequences with migec v1.2.7. Using mixcr v2.1.11, UMI consensuses were aligned to TRA and TRB V and J templates and then assembled into clonotypes. Expanded or contracted clonotypes were those called significant by both edgeR and NoisET, with noise models trained on biological replicates. For edgeR calls, a false discovery rate-adjusted p below 0.01 and a log2 fold-change threshold of 1 were applied. As an exploratory analysis of dynamics, max-normalized trajectories of the 1000 most abundant clonotypes were examined with PCA combined with hierarchical clustering. The CD4 or CD8 phenotype of responding clones was assigned using the separately sequenced CD4+ and CD8+ repertoires. TCRdb handled the public reads itself, with Q25 trimming in fastp and clone calling in MiXCR, and kept productive beta chains. When rows share a CDR3 protein, they turn into one entry using the most common DNA and genes. These V and J calls derive from TCRdb rather than the authors' analysis. This sample comprises some 300,000 distinct CDR3 sequences, 15% to 20% of them detected only once. In total, the top ten clones hold roughly 21% of the sample.

Ficoll-Paque density gradient centrifugation was used to isolate PBMCs. This sequence was found in a young man who had mild COVID-19 (a few samples of this study predate the infection). The sample titles of this study are shuffled in the database, so cell type and time point are left out; the donor was told from shared clones. Sequences were obtained from PBMCs or a T cell subset sorted from them (not recorded which). The chain uses TRBV7-8 and TRBJ2-2; the D gene cannot be named for sure. The CDR3 reads as follows: CASSAYNTGELFF. The sequenced DNA: TGTGCCAGCAGCGCCTATAACACCGGGGAGCTGTTTTTT.